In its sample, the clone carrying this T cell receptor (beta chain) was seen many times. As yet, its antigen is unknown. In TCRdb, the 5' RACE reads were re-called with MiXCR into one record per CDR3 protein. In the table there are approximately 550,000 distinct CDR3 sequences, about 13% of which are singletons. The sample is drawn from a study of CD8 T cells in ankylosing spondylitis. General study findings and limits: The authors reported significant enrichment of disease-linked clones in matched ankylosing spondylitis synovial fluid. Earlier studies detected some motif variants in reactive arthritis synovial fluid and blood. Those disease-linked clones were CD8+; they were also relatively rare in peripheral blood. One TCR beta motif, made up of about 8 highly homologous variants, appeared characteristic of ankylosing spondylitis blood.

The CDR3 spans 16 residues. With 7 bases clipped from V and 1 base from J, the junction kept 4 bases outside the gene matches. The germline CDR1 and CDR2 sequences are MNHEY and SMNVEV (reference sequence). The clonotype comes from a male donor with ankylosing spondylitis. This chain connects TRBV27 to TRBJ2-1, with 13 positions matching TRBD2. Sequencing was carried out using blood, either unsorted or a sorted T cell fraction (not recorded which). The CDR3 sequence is CASKLLAGGSYNEQFF. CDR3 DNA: TGTGCCAGCAAGCTACTAGCGGGAGGGTCCTACAATGAGCAGTTCTTC.